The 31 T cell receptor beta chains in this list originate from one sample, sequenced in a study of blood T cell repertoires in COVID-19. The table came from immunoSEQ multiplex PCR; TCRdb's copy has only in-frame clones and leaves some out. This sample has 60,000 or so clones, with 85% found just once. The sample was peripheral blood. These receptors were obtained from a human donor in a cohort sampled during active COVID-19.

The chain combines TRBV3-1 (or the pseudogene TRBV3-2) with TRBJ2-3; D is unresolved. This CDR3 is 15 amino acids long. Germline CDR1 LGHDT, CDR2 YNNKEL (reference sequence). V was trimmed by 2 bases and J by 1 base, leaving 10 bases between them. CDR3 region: CASSQNTAGTDTQYF. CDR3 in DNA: TGTGCCAGCAGCCAAAATACGGCGGGCACAGATACGCAGTATTTT.

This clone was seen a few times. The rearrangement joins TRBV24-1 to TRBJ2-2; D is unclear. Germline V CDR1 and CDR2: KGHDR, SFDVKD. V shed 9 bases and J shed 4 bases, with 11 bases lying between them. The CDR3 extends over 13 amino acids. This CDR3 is CATQELLTGELFF. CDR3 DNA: TGTGCCACCCAAGAGTTACTCACCGGGGAGCTGTTTTTT.

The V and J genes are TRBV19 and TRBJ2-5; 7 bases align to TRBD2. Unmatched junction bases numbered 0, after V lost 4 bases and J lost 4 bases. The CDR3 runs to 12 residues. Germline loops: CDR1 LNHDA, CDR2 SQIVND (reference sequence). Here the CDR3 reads CASSSGGETQYF. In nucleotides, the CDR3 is TGTGCCAGTAGTAGCGGGGGAGAGACCCAGTACTTC.

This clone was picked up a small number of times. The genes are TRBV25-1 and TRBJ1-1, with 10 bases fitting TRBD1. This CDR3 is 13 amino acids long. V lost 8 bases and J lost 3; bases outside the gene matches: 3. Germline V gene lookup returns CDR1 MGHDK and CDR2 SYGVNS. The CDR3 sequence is CASSTGGYTEAFF. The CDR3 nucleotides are TGTGCCAGCTCGACAGGGGGCTACACTGAAGCTTTCTTT.

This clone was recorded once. The CDR3 region has the DNA TGTGCCAGCTTACCTCGGTCGCTGGTTTACAATGAGCAGTTCTTC. The encoded protein is CASLPRSLVYNEQFF. This sequence joins TRBV18 and TRBJ2-1, with no clear D. Germline assignment: CDR1 KGHSH and CDR2 LQKENI. V was cut by 7 bases and J by 4 bases, with 17 bases left in between. This CDR3 spans 15 amino acids.

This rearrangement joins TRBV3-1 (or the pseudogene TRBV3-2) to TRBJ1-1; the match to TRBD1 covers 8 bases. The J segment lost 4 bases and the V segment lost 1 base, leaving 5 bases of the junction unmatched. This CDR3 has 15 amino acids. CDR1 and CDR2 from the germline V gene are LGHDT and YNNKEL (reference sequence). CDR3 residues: CASSQADRGGTEAFF. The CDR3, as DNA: TGTGCCAGCAGCCAAGCTGACAGGGGTGGCACTGAAGCTTTCTTT.

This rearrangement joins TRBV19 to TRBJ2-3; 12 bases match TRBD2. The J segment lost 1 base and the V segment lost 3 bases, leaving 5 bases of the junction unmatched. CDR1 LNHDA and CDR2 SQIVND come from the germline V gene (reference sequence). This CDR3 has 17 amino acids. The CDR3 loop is CASSMDPSGGGTDTQYF. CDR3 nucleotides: TGTGCCAGTAGTATGGATCCTAGCGGGGGGGGCACAGATACGCAGTATTTT. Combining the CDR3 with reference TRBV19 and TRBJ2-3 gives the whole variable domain DGGITQSPKYLFRKEGQNVTLSCEQNLNHDAMYWYRQDPGQGLRLIYYSQIVNDFQKGDIAEGYSVSREKKESFPLTVTSAQKNPTAFYLCASSMDPSGGGTDTQYFGPGTRLTVL.

The DNA of the CDR3 is TGTGCCACCGGCAGGGGAAGCACAGATACGCAGTATTTT. Translating gives CATGRGSTDTQYF. The chain combines TRBV12-3 or TRBV12-4 with TRBJ2-3; a weak D match, TRBD1 (6 bases). V lost 10 bases and J 0 bases, leaving 11 bases between the germline ends. The CDR3 is 13 residues long.

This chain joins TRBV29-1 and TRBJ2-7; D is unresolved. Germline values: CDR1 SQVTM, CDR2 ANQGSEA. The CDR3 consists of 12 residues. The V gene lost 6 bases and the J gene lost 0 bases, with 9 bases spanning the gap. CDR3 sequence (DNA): TGCAGCGTCGCCGTCGGCTCCTACGAGCAGTACTTC. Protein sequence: CSVAVGSYEQYF.

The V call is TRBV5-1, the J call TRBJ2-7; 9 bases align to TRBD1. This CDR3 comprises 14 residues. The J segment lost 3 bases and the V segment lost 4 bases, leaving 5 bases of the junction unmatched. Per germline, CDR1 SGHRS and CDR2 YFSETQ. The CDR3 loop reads CASSLGTGNYEQYF. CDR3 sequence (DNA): TGCGCCAGCAGCCTAGGGACAGGGAACTACGAGCAGTACTTC.

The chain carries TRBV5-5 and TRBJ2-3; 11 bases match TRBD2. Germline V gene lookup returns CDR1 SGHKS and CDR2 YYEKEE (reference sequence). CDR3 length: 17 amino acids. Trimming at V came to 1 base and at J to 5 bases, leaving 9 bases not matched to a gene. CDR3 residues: CASSLSSGGALGDTQYF. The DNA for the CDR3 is TGTGCCAGCAGCTTGAGTAGCGGGGGGGCCCTTGGAGATACGCAGTATTTT.

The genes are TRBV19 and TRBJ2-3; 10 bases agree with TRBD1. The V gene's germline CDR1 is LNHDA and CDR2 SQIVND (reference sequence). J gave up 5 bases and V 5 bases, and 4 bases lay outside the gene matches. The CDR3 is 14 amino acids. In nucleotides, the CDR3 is TGTGCCAGTAGTTGGACAGGGGGTGTAGATACGCAGTATTTT. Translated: CASSWTGGVDTQYF.

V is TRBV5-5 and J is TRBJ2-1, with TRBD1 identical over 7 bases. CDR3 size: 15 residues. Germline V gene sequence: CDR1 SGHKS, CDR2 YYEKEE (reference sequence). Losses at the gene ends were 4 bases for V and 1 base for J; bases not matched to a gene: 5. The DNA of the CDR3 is TGTGCCAGCAGCCTCCGGGACAGTTCCTACAATGAGCAGTTCTTC. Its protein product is CASSLRDSSYNEQFF.

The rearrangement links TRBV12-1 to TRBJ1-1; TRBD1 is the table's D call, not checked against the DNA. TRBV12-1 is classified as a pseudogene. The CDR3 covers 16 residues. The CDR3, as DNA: TGTGCCAGCAGCTCCCCCCCCGGACAGGGAGGCACTGAAGCTTTCTTT. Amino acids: CASSSPPGQGGTEAFF.

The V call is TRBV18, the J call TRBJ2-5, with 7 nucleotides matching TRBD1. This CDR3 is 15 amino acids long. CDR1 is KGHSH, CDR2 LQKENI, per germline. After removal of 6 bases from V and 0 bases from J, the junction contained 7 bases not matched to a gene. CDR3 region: CASSLGQAYQETQYF. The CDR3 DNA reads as TGTGCCAGCTCCCTAGGACAGGCCTACCAAGAGACCCAGTACTTC. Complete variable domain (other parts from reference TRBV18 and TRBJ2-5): NAGVMQNPRHLVRRRGQEARLRCSPMKGHSHVYWYRQLPEEGLKFMVYLQKENIIDESGMPKERFSAEFPKEGPSILRIQQVVRGDSAAYFCASSLGQAYQETQYFGPGTRLLVL.

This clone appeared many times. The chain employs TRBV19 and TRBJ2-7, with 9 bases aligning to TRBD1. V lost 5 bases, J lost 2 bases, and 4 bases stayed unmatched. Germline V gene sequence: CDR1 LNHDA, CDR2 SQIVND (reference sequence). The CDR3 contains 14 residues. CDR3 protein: CASSLRQGAYEQYF. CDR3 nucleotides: TGTGCCAGTAGTCTTCGACAGGGGGCCTACGAGCAGTACTTC. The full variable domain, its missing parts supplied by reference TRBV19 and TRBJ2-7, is DGGITQSPKYLFRKEGQNVTLSCEQNLNHDAMYWYRQDPGQGLRLIYYSQIVNDFQKGDIAEGYSVSREKKESFPLTVTSAQKNPTAFYLCASSLRQGAYEQYFGPGTRLTVT.

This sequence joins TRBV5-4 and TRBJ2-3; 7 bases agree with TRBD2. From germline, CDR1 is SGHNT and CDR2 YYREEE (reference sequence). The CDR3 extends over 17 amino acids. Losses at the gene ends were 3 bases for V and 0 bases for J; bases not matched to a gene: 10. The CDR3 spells CASSSWGGAGSTDTQYF. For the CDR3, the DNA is TGTGCCAGCAGCTCTTGGGGCGGAGCGGGGAGCACAGATACGCAGTATTTT.

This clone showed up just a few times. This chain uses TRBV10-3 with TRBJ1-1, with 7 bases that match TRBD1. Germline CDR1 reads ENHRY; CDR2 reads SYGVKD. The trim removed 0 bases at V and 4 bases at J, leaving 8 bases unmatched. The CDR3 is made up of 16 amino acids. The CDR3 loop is CAISESVGGSGTEAFF. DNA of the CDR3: TGTGCCATCAGTGAGTCGGTAGGGGGCTCTGGCACTGAAGCTTTCTTT.

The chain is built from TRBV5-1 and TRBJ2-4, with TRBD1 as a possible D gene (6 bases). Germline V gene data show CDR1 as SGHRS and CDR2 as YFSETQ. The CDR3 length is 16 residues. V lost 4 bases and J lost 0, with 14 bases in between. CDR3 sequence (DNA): TGCGCCAGCAGCCCCAAATACAGGGTAGCCAAAAACATTCAGTACTTC. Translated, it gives CASSPKYRVAKNIQYF.

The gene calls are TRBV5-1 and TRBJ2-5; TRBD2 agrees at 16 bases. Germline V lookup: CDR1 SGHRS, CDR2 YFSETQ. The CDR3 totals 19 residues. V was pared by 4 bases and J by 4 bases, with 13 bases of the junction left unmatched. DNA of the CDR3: TGCGCCAGCAGCGCCCCCGGGACTAGCGGGGGGGCCGGGCGAGAGACCCAGTACTTC. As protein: CASSAPGTSGGAGRETQYF.

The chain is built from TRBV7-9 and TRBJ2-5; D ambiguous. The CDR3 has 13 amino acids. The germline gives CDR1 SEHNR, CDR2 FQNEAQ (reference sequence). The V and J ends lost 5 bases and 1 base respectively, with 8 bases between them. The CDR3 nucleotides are TGTGCCAGCAGCCCACAGATCCAAGAGACCCAGTACTTC. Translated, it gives CASSPQIQETQYF.

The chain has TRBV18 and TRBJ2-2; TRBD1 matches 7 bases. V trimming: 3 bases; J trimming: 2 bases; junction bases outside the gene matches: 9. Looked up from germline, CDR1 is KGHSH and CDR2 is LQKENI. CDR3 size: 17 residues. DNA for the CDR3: TGTGCCAGCTCACCGACTCCCGGGACAGACAACACCGGGGAGCTGTTTTTT. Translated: CASSPTPGTDNTGELFF.

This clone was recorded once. CDR3 sequence reads: CASSFSGQETQYF. DNA of the CDR3: TGTGCCAGCAGTTTTTCAGGGCAAGAGACCCAGTACTTC. The rearrangement uses TRBV12-3 or TRBV12-4 and TRBJ2-5; D is perhaps TRBD1 (5 bases). CDR3 length: 13 residues. V shed 3 bases and J shed 2 bases, with 7 bases lying between them.

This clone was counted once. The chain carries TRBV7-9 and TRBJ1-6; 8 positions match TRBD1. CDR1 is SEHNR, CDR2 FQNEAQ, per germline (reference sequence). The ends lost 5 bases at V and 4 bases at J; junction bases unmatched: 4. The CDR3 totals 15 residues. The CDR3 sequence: CASSPDREYNSPLHF. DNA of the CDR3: TGTGCCAGCAGCCCGGACAGGGAATATAATTCACCCCTCCACTTT.

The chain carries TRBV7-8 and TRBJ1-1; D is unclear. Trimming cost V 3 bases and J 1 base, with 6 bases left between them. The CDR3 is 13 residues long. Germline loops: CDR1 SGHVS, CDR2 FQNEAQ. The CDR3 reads CASSFSGNTEAFF. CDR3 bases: TGTGCCAGCAGCTTTTCAGGGAACACTGAAGCTTTCTTT.

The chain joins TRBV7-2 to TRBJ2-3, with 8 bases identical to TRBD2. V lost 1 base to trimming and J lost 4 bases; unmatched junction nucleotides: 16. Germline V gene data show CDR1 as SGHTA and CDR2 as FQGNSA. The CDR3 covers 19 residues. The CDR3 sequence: CASSLVPGVAGPGADTQYF. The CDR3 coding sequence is TGTGCCAGCAGCTTAGTCCCCGGGGTAGCGGGGCCCGGAGCAGATACGCAGTATTTT. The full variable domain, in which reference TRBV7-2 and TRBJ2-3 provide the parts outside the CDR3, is GAGVSQSPSNKVTEKGKDVELRCDPISGHTALYWYRQSLGQGLEFLIYFQGNSAPDKSGLPSDRFSAERTGGSVSTLTIQRTQQEDSAVYLCASSLVPGVAGPGADTQYFGPGTRLTVL.

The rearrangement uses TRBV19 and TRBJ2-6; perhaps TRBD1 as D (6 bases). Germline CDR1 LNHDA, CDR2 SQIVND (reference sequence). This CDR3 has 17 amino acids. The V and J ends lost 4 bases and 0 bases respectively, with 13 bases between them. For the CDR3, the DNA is TGTGCCAGTAGTAACCAGGGGCCTAGCTCTGGGGCCAACGTCCTGACTTTC. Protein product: CASSNQGPSSGANVLTF.

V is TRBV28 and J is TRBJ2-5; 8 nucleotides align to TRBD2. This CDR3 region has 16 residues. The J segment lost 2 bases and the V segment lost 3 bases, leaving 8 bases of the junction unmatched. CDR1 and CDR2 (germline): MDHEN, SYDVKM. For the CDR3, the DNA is TGTGCCAGCAGTTTGGGGGCGGGCGGGGGGCAAGAGACCCAGTACTTC. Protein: CASSLGAGGGQETQYF.

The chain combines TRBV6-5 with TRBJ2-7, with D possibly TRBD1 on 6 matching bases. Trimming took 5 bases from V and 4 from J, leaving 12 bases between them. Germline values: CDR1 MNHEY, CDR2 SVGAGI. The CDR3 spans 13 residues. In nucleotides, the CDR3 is TGTGCCAGCAGTACCTCGGGACATTACGAGCAGTACTTC. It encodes CASSTSGHYEQYF.

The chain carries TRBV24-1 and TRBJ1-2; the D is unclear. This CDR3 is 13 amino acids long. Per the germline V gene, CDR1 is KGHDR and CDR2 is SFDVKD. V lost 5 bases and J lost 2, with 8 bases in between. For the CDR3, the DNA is TGTGCCACCAGTGTTAACACAAACTATGGCTACACCTTC. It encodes CATSVNTNYGYTF.

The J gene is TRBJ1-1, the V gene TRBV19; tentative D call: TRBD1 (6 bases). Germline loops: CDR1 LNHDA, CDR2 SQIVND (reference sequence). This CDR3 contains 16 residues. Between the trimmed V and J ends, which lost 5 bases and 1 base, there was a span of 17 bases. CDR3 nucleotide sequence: TGTGCCAGTAGTCCCCAGGGGCCCCCCAAGAACACTGAAGCTTTCTTT. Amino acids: CASSPQGPPKNTEAFF.